Listed below are T cell receptor beta chains from one sample, sequenced in a study of T cell responses to AZD1222 COVID-19 vaccine. Sequencing used immunoSEQ multiplex PCR; TCRdb keeps in-frame clones, though not all of them. The sample holds about 180,000 clones, 70% to 90% seen once. Sequencing used peripheral blood, obtained 28 days after the second AZD1222 dose. The receptors were sampled from an adult who received the AZD1222 COVID-19 vaccine. CDR3s include the opening cysteine and the closing phenylalanine or tryptophan. A D gene is named only where the DNA matches it firmly. Clone size is not always given. Where it is, it says once, few, many or a class for expanded clones.

>TRBD1|TRBV6-4|TRBJ2-1|.
CASSARGGTGNEQFF
TGTGCCAGCAGTGCCCGTGGAGGGACAGGCAATGAGCAGTTCTTC
>TRBD2|TRBV13|TRBJ2-1|.
CASSLLVPGLEQFF
TGTGCCAGCAGCTTATTAGTCCCGGGACTAGAGCAGTTCTTC
>TRBD2|TRBV11-2|TRBJ2-5|once
CASSLNSGGPQETQYF
TGTGCCAGCAGCTTAAATAGCGGGGGGCCTCAAGAGACCCAGTACTTC
>.|TRBV14|TRBJ2-3|.
CASSPISVTDTQYF
TGTGCCAGCAGCCCGATTAGTGTCACAGATACGCAGTATTTT
>.|TRBV2|TRBJ1-4|.
CASKETAEKLFF
TGTGCCAGCAAAGAGACGGCCGAAAAACTGTTTTTT
>.|TRBV6-5|TRBJ2-7|once
CASSLRSGEQYF
TGTGCCAGCAGTCTGCGTTCCGGCGAGCAGTACTTC
>.|TRBV7-6|TRBJ2-7|.
CASSFAGYEQYF
TGTGCCAGCAGCTTTGCGGGTTACGAGCAGTACTTC
>TRBD1|TRBV6-6|TRBJ2-2|.
CASSLRDRGQAGELFF
TGTGCCAGCAGTCTTCGGGACAGGGGGCAGGCCGGGGAGCTGTTTTTT
>.|TRBV19|TRBJ1-5|.
CASNLGQLAVNQPQHF
TGTGCCAGTAATTTGGGGCAGCTAGCTGTCAATCAGCCCCAGCATTTT
>TRBD1|TRBV7-2|TRBJ1-6|.
CASSPYRGTLGSPLHF
TGTGCCAGCAGCCCTTACAGGGGGACCCTCGGTTCACCCCTCCACTTT
>TRBD1|TRBV19|TRBJ1-1|.
CASRDRPSEAFF
TGTGCCAGTAGGGACAGGCCGTCTGAAGCTTTCTTT
>.|TRBV16|TRBJ1-1|.
CASSQHFRDGEEMDTEAFF
TGTGCCAGCAGCCAGCATTTCCGGGACGGGGAGGAGATGGACACTGAAGCTTTCTTT
>.|TRBV29-1|TRBJ1-1|once
CSVGRAGATEAFF
TGCAGCGTTGGTCGGGCAGGGGCCACTGAAGCTTTCTTT
>.|TRBV12-3/TRBV12-4|TRBJ1-5|.
CASSFGGGQPQHF
TGTGCCAGCAGTTTTGGGGGTGGACAGCCCCAGCATTTT
>TRBD1|TRBV30|TRBJ2-7|once
CAWSANRGPYEQYF
TGTGCCTGGAGCGCAAACAGGGGGCCCTACGAGCAGTACTTC
>.|TRBV11-2|TRBJ2-7|.
CASSPSLYEQYF
TGTGCCAGCAGCCCATCCCTCTACGAGCAGTACTTC
>TRBD1|TRBV29-1|TRBJ1-1|.
CSVAQGGNTEAFF
TGCAGCGTTGCACAGGGGGGGAACACTGAAGCTTTCTTT
>TRBD1|TRBV18|TRBJ2-5|.
CASSPTTGAETQYF
TGTGCCAGCTCACCAACGACAGGGGCGGAGACCCAGTACTTC
>TRBD1|TRBV4-1|TRBJ1-1|.
CASSQVGTENTEAFF
TGCGCCAGCAGCCAAGTTGGGACAGAGAACACTGAAGCTTTCTTT
>.|TRBV30|TRBJ1-1|.
CAWTRDRNTEAFF
TGTGCCTGGACCAGGGACCGGAACACTGAAGCTTTCTTT
>TRBD1|TRBV19|TRBJ1-2|.
CATKRTGNQYGYTF
TGTGCCACCAAGCGGACAGGGAATCAGTATGGCTACACCTTC
>.|TRBV24-1|TRBJ1-2|.
CATSDKSRDGPLYGYTF
TGTGCCACCAGTGACAAGTCTCGGGACGGACCCCTCTATGGCTACACCTTC
>.|TRBV7-3|TRBJ2-7|.
CASSLALNREQYF
TGTGCCAGCAGCTTGGCCCTTAATAGGGAGCAGTACTTC
>.|TRBV14|TRBJ1-2|.
CASSQKQSYGYTF
TGTGCCAGCAGCCAGAAACAAAGCTATGGCTACACCTTC
>TRBD1|TRBV18|TRBJ1-4|.
CASSPSGGGEKLFF
TGTGCCAGCTCACCATCAGGGGGCGGTGAAAAACTGTTTTTT